This T cell receptor (beta chain) was sequenced during a study of a mutant IDH1 vaccine in newly diagnosed glioma. Time point specified: week 47, end of study. What each vaccine dose contained was 300 ug of mutant IDH1 20-mer peptide, accompanied by topical imiquimod. About this clone: What it binds is unknown.

Generated by immunoSEQ multiplex PCR, the TCRdb table keeps only in-frame clones and is missing some. The data show approximately 60,000 clones, with roughly 80% seen just once and about 4% held by the top ten. The V gene end was trimmed by 6 bases and the J gene end by 6 bases; junction bases not matched to a gene: 6. The germline gives CDR1 SQVTM, CDR2 ANQGSEA. The CDR3 sequence is 12 residues long. The source is a man aged 25 to 40 with glioma. This specimen was PBMCs, taken from a glioma patient whose treatment included an IDH1 peptide vaccine. The gene calls are TRBV29-1 and TRBJ1-2, with TRBD1 identical over 8 bases. The CDR3 reads CSVPGGSNGYTF. CDR3 DNA sequence: TGCAGCGTCCCAGGGGGCTCCAATGGCTACACCTTC.